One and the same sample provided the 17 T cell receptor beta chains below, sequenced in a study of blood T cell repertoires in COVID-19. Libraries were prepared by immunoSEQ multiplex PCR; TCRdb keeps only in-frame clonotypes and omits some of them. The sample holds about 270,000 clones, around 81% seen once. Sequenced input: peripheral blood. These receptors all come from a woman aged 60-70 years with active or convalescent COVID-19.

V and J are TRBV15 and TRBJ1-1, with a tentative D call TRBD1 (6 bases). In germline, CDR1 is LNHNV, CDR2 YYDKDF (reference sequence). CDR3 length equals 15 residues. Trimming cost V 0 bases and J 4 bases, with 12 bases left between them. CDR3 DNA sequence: TGTGCCACCAGCAGAGAACAGGGAATGATCACTGAAGCTTTCTTT. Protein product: CATSREQGMITEAFF.

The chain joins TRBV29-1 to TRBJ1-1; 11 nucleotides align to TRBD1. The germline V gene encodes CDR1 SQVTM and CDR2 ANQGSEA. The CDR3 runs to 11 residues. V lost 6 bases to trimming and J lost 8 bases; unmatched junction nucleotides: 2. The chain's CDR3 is CSVGTGGEAFF. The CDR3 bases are TGCAGCGTAGGGACAGGGGGAGAAGCTTTCTTT.

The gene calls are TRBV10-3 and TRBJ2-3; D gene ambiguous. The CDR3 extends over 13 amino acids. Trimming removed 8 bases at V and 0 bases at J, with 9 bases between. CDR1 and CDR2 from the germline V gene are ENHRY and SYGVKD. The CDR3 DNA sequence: TGTGCCATCGGCGGCCATAGCACAGATACGCAGTATTTT. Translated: CAIGGHSTDTQYF.

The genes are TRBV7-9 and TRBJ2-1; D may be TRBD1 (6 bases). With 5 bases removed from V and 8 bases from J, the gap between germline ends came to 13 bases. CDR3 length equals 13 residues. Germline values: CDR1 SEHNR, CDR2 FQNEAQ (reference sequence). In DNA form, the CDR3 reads TGTGCCAGCAGCGCCCGGGACAAGGATGAGCAGTTCTTC. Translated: CASSARDKDEQFF.

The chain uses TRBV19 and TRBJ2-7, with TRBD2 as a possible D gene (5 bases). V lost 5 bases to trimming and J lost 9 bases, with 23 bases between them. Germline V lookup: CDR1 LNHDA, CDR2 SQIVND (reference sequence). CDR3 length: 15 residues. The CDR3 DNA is TGTGCCAGTAGTCTTTCCCTGGGTAAAGTGGAGGCGCAGTACTTC. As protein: CASSLSLGKVEAQYF.

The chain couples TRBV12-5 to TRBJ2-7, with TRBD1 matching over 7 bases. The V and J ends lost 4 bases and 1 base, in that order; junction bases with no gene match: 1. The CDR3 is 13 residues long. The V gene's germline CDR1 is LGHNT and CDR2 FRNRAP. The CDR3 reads CASGWDSSYEQYF. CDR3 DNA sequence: TGTGCTAGTGGTTGGGACAGTTCCTACGAGCAGTACTTC.

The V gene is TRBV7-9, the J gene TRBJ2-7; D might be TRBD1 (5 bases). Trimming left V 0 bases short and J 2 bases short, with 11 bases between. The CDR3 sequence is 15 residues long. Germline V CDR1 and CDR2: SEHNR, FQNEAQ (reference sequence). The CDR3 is CASSLALGVPYEQYF. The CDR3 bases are TGTGCCAGCAGCTTAGCCCTAGGGGTTCCCTACGAGCAGTACTTC.

The CDR3 reads CASSIAPLAGSTDTQYF. CDR3 bases: TGTGCCAGTAGTATAGCCCCTCTAGCGGGGTCCACAGATACGCAGTATTTT. V usage is TRBV19 and J usage is TRBJ2-3, with 9 bases that match TRBD2. With V trimmed by 1 base and J by 2 bases, 7 bases remained unmatched. Per germline, CDR1 LNHDA and CDR2 SQIVND (reference sequence). The CDR3 is 17 residues long. The full variable domain, in which reference TRBV19 and TRBJ2-3 provide the parts outside the CDR3, is DGGITQSPKYLFRKEGQNVTLSCEQNLNHDAMYWYRQDPGQGLRLIYYSQIVNDFQKGDIAEGYSVSREKKESFPLTVTSAQKNPTAFYLCASSIAPLAGSTDTQYFGPGTRLTVL.

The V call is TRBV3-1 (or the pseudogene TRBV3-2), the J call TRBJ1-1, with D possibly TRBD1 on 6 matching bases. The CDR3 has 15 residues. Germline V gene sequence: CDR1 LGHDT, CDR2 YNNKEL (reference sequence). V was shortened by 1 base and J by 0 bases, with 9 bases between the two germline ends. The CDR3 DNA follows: TGTGCCAGCAGCCAAGTTACAGGGTTGAACACTGAAGCTTTCTTT. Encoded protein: CASSQVTGLNTEAFF.

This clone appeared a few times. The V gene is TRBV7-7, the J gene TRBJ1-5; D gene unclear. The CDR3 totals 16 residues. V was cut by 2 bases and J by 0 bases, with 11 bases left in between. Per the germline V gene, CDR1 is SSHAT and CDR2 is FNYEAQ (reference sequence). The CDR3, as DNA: TGTGCCAGCAGCTTACCTCAACACTATAGCAATCAGCCCCAGCATTTT. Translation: CASSLPQHYSNQPQHF. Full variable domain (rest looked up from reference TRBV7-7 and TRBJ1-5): GAGVSQSPRYKVTKRGQDVTLRCDPISSHATLYWYQQALGQGPEFLTYFNYEAQPDKSGLPSDRFSAERPEGSISTLTIQRTEQRDSAMYRCASSLPQHYSNQPQHFGDGTRLSIL.

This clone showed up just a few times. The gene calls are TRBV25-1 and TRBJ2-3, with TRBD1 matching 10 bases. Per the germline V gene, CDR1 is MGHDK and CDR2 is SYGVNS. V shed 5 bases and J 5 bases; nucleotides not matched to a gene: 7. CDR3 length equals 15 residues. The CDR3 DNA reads TGTGCCAGCAGTAGGACAGGGGGAACGGGAGATACGCAGTATTTT. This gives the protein CASSRTGGTGDTQYF.

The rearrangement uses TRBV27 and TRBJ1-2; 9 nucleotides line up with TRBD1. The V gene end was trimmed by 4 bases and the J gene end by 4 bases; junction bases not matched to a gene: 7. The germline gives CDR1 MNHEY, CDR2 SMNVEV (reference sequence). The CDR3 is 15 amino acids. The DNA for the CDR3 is TGTGCCAGCAGTTCCTATCCGGGACAGGGCTATGGCTACACCTTC. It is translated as CASSSYPGQGYGYTF.

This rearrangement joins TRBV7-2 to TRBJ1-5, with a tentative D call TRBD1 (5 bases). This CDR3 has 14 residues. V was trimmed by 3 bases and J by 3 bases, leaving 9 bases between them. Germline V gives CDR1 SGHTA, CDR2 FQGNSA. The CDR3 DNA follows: TGTGCCAGCAGCTTGGGGGGTTTCAATCAGCCCCAGCATTTT. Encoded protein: CASSLGGFNQPQHF.

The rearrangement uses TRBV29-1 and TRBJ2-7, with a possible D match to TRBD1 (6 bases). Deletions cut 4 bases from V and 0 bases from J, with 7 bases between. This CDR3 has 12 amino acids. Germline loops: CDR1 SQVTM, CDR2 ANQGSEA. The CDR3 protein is CSVGTASYEQYF. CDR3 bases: TGCAGCGTTGGGACAGCCTCCTACGAGCAGTACTTC.

CDR3 amino acids: CASKSAAIPYEQYF. CDR3 DNA: TGTGCCAGCAAGTCGGCAGCGATCCCCTACGAGCAGTACTTC. The chain joins TRBV25-1 to TRBJ2-7; D is undetermined. CDR3 size: 14 residues. CDR1 MGHDK and CDR2 SYGVNS come from the germline V gene. Deletions cut 7 bases from V and 2 bases from J, with 15 bases between.

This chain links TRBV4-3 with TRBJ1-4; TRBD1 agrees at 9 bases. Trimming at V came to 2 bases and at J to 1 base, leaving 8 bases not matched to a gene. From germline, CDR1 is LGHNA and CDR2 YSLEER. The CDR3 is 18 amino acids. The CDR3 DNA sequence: TGCGCCAGCAGCCAATTCTCGGGACAGGGAAGAACTAATGAAAAACTGTTTTTT. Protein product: CASSQFSGQGRTNEKLFF.

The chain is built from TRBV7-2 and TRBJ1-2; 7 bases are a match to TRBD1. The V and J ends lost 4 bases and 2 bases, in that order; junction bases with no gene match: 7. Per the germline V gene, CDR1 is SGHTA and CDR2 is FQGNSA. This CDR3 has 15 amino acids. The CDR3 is CASSSQAGGNYGYTF. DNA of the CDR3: TGTGCCAGCAGCTCACAGGCAGGGGGGAACTATGGCTACACCTTC.